This T cell receptor (beta chain) was identified during a study of cytomegalovirus exposure and HLA in healthy donors. Turning to this clone: The antigen remains undetermined.

Trimming stripped 3 bases from V and 3 bases from J, with 27 bases between. The CDR3 is 20 amino acids. Germline lookup yields CDR1 LNHDA and CDR2 SQIVND (reference sequence). Whole-study results and caveats: Using a false discovery rate of 0.05, a later analysis showed that approximately 16,000 TCR beta sequences were associated with HLA alleles. In vitro confirmation showed three CMV-associated chains to be CMV antigen specific.

Donors likely had unrecorded immune exposures despite being nominally healthy when sampled. 13 Jbeta primers and 60 Vbeta primers were used for the PCR. Source study methods: About 12 million of 70 million to 80 million unique TCR beta chains were shared, per a later count. TCRdb's copy holds only in-frame clones and misses some; the assay was immunoSEQ multiplex PCR. V, J and clone size were drawn from that table, and D and trimming were deduced from the DNA. The data contain 100,000 to 150,000 clones, roughly 78% of them singletons. The TCR originated in a man aged 25 to 45 in good health and CMV-seronegative. Sequenced input: PBMCs. The chain carries TRBV19 and TRBJ1-5; the D gene is possibly TRBD1 (6 bases). The CDR3 nucleotides are TGTGCCAGTAGTATGGGGGCCCTATTCGACCTCTTAGACGCCAATCAGCCCCAGCATTTT. Protein: CASSMGALFDLLDANQPQHF.